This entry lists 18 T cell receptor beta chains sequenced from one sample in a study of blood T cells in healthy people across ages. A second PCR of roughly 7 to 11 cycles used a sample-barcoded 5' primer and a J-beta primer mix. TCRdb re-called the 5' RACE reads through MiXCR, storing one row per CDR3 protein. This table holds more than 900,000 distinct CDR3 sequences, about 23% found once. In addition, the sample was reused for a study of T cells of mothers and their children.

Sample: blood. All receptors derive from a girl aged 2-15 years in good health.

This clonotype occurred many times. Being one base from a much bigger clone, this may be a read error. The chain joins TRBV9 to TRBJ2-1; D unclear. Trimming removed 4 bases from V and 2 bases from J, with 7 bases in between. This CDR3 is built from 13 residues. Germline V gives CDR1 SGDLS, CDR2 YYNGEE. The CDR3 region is CASSPSPYNEQFF. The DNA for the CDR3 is TGTGCCAGCAGCCCGAGCCCCTACAATGAGCAGTTCTTC.

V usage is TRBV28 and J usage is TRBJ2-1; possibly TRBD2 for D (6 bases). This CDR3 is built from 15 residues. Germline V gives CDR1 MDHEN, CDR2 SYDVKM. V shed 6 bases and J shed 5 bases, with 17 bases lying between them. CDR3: CASSAPRTKHNEQFF. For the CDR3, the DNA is TGTGCCAGCAGCGCGCCGAGGACTAAACACAATGAGCAGTTCTTC. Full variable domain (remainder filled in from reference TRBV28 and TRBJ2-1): DVKVTQSSRYLVKRTGEKVFLECVQDMDHENMFWYRQDPGLGLRLIYFSYDVKMKEKGDIPEGYSVSREKKERFSLILESASTNQTSMYLCASSAPRTKHNEQFFGPGTRLTVL.

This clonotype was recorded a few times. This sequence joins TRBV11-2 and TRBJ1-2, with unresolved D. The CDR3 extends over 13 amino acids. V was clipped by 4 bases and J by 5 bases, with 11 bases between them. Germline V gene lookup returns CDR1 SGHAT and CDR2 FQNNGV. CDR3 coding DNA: TGTGCCAGCAGCTCACCGGGCGCGTATGGCTACACCTTC. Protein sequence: CASSSPGAYGYTF.

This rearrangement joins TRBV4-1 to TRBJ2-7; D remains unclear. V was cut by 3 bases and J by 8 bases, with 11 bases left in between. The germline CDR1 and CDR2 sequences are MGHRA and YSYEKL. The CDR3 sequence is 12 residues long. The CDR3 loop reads CASSQIVGQQYF. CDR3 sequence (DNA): TGCGCCAGCAGCCAGATTGTTGGGCAGCAGTACTTC.

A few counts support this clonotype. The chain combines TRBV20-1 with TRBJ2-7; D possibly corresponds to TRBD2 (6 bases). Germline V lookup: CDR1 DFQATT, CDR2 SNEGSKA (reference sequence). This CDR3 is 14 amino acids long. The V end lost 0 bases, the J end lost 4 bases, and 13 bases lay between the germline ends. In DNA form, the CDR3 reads TGCAGTGCTAGAGACAACGGGGGTGGTTACGAGCAGTACTTC. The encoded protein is CSARDNGGGYEQYF.

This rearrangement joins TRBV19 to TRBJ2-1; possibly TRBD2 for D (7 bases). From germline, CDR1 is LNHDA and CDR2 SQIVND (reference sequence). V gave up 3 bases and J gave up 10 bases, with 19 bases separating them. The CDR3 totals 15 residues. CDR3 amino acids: CASSMGRGHTWEQFF. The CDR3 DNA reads TGTGCCAGTAGTATGGGGAGGGGACACACTTGGGAGCAGTTCTTC.

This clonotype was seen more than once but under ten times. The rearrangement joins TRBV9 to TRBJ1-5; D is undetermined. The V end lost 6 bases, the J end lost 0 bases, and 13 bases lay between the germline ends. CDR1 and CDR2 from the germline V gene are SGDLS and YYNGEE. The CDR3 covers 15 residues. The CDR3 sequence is CASNPGGDSNQPQHF. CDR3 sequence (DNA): TGTGCCAGCAACCCCGGAGGCGATAGCAATCAGCCCCAGCATTTT. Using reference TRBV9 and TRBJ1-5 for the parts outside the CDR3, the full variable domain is DSGVTQTPKHLITATGQRVTLRCSPRSGDLSVYWYQQSLDQGLQFLIQYYNGEERAKGNILERFSAQQFPDLHSELNLSSLELGDSALYFCASNPGGDSNQPQHFGDGTRLSIL.

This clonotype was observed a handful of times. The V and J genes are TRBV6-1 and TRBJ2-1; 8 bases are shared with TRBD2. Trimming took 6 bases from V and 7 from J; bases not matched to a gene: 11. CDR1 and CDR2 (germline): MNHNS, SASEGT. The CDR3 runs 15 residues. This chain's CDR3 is CASRLVGTRTNEQFF. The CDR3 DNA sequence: TGTGCCAGCAGGCTAGTAGGGACTAGAACAAATGAGCAGTTCTTC.

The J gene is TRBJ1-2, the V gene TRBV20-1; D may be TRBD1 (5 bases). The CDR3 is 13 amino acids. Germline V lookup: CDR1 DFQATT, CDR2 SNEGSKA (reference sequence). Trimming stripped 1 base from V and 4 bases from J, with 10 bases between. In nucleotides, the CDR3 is TGCAGTGCTAGAGTTGGGGGGAGCTATGGCTACACCTTC. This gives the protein CSARVGGSYGYTF.

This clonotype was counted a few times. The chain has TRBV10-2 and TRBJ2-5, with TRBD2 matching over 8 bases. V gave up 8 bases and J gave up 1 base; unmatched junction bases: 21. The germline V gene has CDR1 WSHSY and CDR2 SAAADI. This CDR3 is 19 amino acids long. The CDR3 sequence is CASSTRGKVASGPQETQYF. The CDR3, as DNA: TGCGCCAGCTCTACCCGCGGGAAAGTGGCTAGCGGGCCCCAAGAGACCCAGTACTTC.

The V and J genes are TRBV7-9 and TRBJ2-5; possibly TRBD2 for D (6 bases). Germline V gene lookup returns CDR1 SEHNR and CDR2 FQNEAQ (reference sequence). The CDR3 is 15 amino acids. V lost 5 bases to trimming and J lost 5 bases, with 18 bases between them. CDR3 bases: TGTGCCAGCAGCGGGGGGAGATCCCCAGCCGAGACCCAGTACTTC. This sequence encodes CASSGGRSPAETQYF.

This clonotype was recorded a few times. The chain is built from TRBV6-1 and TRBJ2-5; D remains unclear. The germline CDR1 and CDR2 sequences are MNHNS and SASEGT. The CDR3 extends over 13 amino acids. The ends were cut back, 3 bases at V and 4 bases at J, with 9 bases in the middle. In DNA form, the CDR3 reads TGTGCCAGCAGTGAGTGGCTGCCAGAGACCCAGTACTTC. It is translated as CASSEWLPETQYF.

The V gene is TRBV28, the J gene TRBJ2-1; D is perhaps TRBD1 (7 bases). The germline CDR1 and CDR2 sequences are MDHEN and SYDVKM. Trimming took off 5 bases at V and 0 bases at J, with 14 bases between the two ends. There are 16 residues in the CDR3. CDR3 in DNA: TGTGCCAGCAGTCCAGGGGGGTGGAGCTCCTACAATGAGCAGTTCTTC. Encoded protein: CASSPGGWSSYNEQFF.

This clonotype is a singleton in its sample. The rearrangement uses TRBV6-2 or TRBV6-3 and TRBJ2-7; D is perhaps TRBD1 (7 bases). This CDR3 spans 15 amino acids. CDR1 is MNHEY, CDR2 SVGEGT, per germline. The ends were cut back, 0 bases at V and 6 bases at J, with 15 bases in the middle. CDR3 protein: CASSYSLGTAGEQYF. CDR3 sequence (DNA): TGTGCCAGCAGTTACTCTCTGGGGACAGCGGGCGAGCAGTACTTC.

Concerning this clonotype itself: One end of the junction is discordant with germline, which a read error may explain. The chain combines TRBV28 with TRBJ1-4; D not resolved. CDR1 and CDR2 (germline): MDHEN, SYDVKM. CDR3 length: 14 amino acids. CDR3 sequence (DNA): TGTGCCAGCAGGGCGCCAGGCGGGAACGAAAGACTGTTTTTT. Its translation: CASRAPGGNERLFF.

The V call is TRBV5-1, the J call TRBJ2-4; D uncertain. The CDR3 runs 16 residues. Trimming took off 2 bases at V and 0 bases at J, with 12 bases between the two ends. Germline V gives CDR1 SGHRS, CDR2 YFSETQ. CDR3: CASSFGRQLAKNIQYF. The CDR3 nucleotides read TGCGCCAGCAGCTTTGGCAGACAACTAGCCAAAAACATTCAGTACTTC.

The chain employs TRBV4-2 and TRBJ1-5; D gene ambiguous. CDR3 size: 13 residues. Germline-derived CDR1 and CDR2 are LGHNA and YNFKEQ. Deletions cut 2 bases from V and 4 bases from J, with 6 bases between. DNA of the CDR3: TGTGCCAGCAGCCAACGGACTAATCAGCCCCAGCATTTT. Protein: CASSQRTNQPQHF.

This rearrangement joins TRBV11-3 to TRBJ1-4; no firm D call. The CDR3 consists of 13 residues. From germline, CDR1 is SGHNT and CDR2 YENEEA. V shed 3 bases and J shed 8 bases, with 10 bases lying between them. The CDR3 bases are TGTGCCAGCAGCTTTTTTCTCGGAGAAAAACTGTTTTTT. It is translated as CASSFFLGEKLFF.